This TCR beta chain was captured by sequencing in a study of blood T cell repertoires in COVID-19 (dated by TCRdb to 2018 to 2021). At the level of the whole study: Samples from collaborators originated in the United States, Italy and Spain and spanned both the acute and convalescent phases of COVID-19. The material from the prospective study consisted of cDNA or gDNA derived from T cells, B-cell-depleted T cells, or PBMCs. Deeply sampled blood TCRbeta repertoires from subjects exposed to, actively infected with, or recovered from COVID-19 were included in the dataset. The repertoires were released in a freely available public database intended as a resource for research on the immune response to SARS-CoV-2. The samples were drawn from the first 160 participants of the ongoing ImmuneRACE study and from over 950 subjects provided by 6 global collaborators. A de-identified subject ID, COVID-19 status, age in years and sex were almost always included in the sample metadata. Where available, HLA class I and class II types were taken from metadata supplied by the sample provider and were not determined by assay-based typing.

Regarding this clone: The antigen it binds to is not known. One base away there is no much larger clone; base qualities are not given.

The CDR3 holds 14 amino acids from the cysteine to the phenylalanine. Just CDR3 DNA is preserved here, 42 bases in frame from base 1. For CDR1 and CDR2, the germline V gene (reference sequence) lists PRHDT and FYEKMQ. For this chain, trimming is 0 bases at the V end and 5 bases at the J end, and the number of junction bases without a gene match is 1. The paper's findings and limits, for the study overall: How much clinical and demographic metadata was included differed by source and by participant, and the metadata was provided uncurated.

Collaborating institutions collected whole blood in K2EDTA tubes following their own protocols. Collaborator samples were shipped for TCRbeta analysis as frozen whole blood, isolated PBMCs, or DNA extracted from either sample type. The immunoSEQ Assay, a bias-controlled multiplex PCR, was used to amplify TCRbeta CDR3 regions from genomic DNA. Per the authors' processing: The number of nucleated cells in each sample was estimated from the amplification of reference gene primers within the assay. To quantify the absolute abundance of each unique TCRbeta CDR3 rearrangement, sequence reads were collapsed and filtered. For each sample, productive Simpson clonality was calculated as the square root of Simpson's diversity index over productive rearrangements. TCRdb obtained this table from immuneACCESS and retained in-frame rearrangements with V and J assigned. These tables miss some clones; where compared with another copy, unresolved V genes account for less than half of the shortfall, and the remainder is unexplained. V, J and clone size are taken as reported in that table, and D and trimming were inferred from the DNA itself. A total of 80,000 to 95,000 clones appear in this sample, 85% of them only once. In total, the top ten clones hold around 39% of the sample.

The sample consisted of peripheral blood. The chain uses TRBV13 and TRBJ1-2, with 9 middle bases fitting TRBD1. This TCR was sampled from a man aged 80 or over with acute or convalescent COVID-19. Read as DNA, the sequence is TGTGCCAGCAGCTTAGGGACAGGGGGGTATGGCTACACCTTC. Translated, it gives CASSLGTGGYGYTF. Outside the CDR3, residues come from the reference TRBV13 and TRBJ1-2 proteins, so the full variable domain is: AAGVIQSPRHLIKEKRETATLKCYPIPRHDTVYWYQQGPGQDPQFLISFYEKMQSDKGSIPDRFSAQQFSDYHSELNMSSLELGDSALYFCASSLGTGGYGYTFGSGTRLTVV.